A selection of T cell receptor beta chains follows, all from one sample in a study of T-cell reconstitution after alpha-beta-depleted transplantation in children. A single record per CDR3 protein comes from TCRdb applying MiXCR to the PCR reads. Among 450,000 to 600,000 distinct CDR3 sequences listed, about 33% were seen once. This sample comprised PBMCs from the stem cell graft donor, obtained from the stem cell graft. The receptors come from a human donor who donated a stem cell graft to a child with aplastic anemia. Each CDR3 is given with its conserved first and last residue. The D gene is left open where the match is weak. Some rows mark clone size as missing; the rest say once, few, many or name a class of expanded clone.

NA,NA,TRBV30,TRBJ2-7,TGTGCCTGGAGTGAGGGTGCGGGGCCTGGCGACGAGCAGTACTTC,CAWSEGAGPGDEQYF
NA,NA,TRBV29-1,TRBJ1-5,TGCAGCGTCCCAGGGAGTTCTGGGAGCAATCAGCCCCAGCATTTT,CSVPGSSGSNQPQHF
NA,NA,TRBV27,TRBJ1-4,TGTGCCAGCACTACCGGGGCCCTGAGGGAAAAACTGTTTTTT,CASTTGALREKLFF
few,NA,TRBV6-1,TRBJ1-1,TGTGCCAGCAGGGATCCAATGAACACTGAAGCTTTCTTT,CASRDPMNTEAFF
NA,NA,TRBV7-9,TRBJ2-5,TGTGCCAGCAACCCCTCCCGAGGGCTTCAAGAGACCCAGTACTTC,CASNPSRGLQETQYF
few,NA,TRBV20-1,TRBJ1-6,TGCAGTGCTAGACCCCGCCAGGGCCATAATTCACCCCTCCACTTT,CSARPRQGHNSPLHF
NA,NA,TRBV5-1,TRBJ1-1,TGCGCCAGCAGCTCGGGGGGGATTTTAGGCAGCGTCGGGGGGAACACTGAAGCTTTCTTT,CASSSGGILGSVGGNTEAFF
few,NA,TRBV29-1,TRBJ1-4,TGCAGCGTTGAAGGGGGCTCAGCTAATGAAAAACTGTTTTTT,CSVEGGSANEKLFF
many,TRBD1,TRBV30,TRBJ1-2,TGTGCCTGGAGTGTGGGACAGTCTTATGGCTACACCTTC,CAWSVGQSYGYTF
NA,NA,TRBV5-1,TRBJ1-4,TGCGCCAGCAGCCTTGGGGGACGCGAGGTTGAAAAACTGTTTTTT,CASSLGGREVEKLFF
NA,TRBD1,TRBV10-3,TRBJ2-2,TGTGCCATCAGTGCGTATATGGCGGACAGGGTCAGAACCGGGGAGCTGTTTTTT,CAISAYMADRVRTGELFF
NA,TRBD2,TRBV7-8,TRBJ2-7,TGTGCCAGCAGCTTCAGGACTAGCGGGAGTGCTTACGAGCAGTACTTC,CASSFRTSGSAYEQYF